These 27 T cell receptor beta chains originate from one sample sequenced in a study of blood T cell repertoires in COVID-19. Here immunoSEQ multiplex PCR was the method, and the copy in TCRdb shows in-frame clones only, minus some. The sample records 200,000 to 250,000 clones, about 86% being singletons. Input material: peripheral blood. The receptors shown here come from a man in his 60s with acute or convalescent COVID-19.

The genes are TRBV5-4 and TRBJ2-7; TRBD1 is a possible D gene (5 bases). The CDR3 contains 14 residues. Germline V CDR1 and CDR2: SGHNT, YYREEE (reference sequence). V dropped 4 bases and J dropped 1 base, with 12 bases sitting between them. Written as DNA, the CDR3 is TGTGCCAGCAGCCCGACAGCTGATTCCTACGAGCAGTACTTC. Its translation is CASSPTADSYEQYF.

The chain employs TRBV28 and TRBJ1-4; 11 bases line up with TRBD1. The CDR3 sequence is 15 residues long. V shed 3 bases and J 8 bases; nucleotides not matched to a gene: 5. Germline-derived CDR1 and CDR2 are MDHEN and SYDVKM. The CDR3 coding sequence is TGTGCCAGCAGTTTCCCGGGACAGGGGGGAGAAAAACTGTTTTTT. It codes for CASSFPGQGGEKLFF.

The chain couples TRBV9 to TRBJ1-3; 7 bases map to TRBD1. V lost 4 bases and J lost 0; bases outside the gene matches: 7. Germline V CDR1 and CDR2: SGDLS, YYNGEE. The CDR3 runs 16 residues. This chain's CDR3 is CASSSYRGGSGNTIYF. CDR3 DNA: TGTGCCAGCAGCTCTTACAGGGGTGGCTCTGGAAACACCATATATTTT.

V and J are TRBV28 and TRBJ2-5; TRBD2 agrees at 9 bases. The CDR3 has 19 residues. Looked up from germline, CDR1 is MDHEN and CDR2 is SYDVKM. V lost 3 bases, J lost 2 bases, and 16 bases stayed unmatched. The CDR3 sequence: CASSFFPTRAGGGQETQYF. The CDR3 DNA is TGTGCCAGCAGTTTTTTCCCCACCAGGGCGGGGGGGGGTCAAGAGACCCAGTACTTC.

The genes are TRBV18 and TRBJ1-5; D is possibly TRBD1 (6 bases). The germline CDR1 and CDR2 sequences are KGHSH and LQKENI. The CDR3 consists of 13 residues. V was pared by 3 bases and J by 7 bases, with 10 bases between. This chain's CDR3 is CASSPSGDQPQHF. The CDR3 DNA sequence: TGTGCCAGCTCACCCTCAGGGGACCAGCCCCAGCATTTT.

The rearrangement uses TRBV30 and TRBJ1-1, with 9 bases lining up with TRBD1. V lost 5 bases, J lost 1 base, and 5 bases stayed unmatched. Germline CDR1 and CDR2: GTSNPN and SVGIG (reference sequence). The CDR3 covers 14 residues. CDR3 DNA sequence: TGTGCCTGGGACCCGGGACAGGGGAACACTGAAGCTTTCTTT. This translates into CAWDPGQGNTEAFF.

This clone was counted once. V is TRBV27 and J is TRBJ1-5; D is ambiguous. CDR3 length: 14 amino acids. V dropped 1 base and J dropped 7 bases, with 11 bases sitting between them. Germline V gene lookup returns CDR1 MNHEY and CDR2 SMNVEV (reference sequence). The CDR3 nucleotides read TGTGCCAGCAGTTTATGGTCAGCGGGACAGCCCCAGCATTTT. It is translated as CASSLWSAGQPQHF.

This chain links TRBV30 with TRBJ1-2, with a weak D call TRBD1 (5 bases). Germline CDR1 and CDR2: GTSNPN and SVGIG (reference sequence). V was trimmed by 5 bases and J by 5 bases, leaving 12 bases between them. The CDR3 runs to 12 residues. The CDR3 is CAWYKTVYGYTF. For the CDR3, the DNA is TGTGCCTGGTACAAGACAGTTTATGGCTACACCTTC.

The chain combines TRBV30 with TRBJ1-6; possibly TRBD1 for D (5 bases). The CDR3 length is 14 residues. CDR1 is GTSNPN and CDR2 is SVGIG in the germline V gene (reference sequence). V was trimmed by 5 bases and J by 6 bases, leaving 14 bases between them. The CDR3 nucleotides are TGTGCCTGGGCGCGGGGACCCCTTAATTCACCCCTCCACTTT. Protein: CAWARGPLNSPLHF. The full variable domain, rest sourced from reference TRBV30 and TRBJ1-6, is SQTIHQWPATLVQPVGSPLSLECTVEGTSNPNLYWYRQAAGRGLQLLFYSVGIGQISSEVPQNLSASRPQDRQFILSSKKLLLSDSGFYLCAWARGPLNSPLHFGNGTRLTVT.

The CDR3 DNA reads TGTGCCAGCAGAGCAGGGGGCGGTCAGCCCCAGCATTTT. Encoded protein: CASRAGGGQPQHF. This sequence joins TRBV12-3 or TRBV12-4 and TRBJ1-5; 8 nucleotides line up with TRBD1. Trimming removed 6 bases from V and 6 bases from J; junction bases left unmatched: 4. The CDR3 runs to 13 residues.

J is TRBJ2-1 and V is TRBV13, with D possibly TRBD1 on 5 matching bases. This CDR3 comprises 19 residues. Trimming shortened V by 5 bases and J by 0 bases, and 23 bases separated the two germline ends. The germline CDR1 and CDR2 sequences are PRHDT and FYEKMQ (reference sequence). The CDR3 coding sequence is TGTGCCAGCAGCCCTACGAGTCCAGGGCTTTCGGGCTCCTACAATGAGCAGTTCTTC. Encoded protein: CASSPTSPGLSGSYNEQFF. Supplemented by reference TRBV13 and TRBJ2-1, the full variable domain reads AAGVIQSPRHLIKEKRETATLKCYPIPRHDTVYWYQQGPGQDPQFLISFYEKMQSDKGSIPDRFSAQQFSDYHSELNMSSLELGDSALYFCASSPTSPGLSGSYNEQFFGPGTRLTVL.

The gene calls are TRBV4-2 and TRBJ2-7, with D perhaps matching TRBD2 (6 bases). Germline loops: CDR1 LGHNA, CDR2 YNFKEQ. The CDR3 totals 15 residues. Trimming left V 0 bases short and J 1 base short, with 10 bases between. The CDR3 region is CASSQDKAGSYEQYF. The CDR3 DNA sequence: TGTGCCAGCAGCCAAGATAAGGCGGGGTCCTACGAGCAGTACTTC.

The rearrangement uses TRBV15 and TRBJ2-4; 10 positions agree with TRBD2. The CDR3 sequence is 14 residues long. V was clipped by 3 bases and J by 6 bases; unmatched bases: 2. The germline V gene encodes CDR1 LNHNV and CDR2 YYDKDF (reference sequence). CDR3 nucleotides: TGTGCCACCAGCAGCGGACTAGCGGCAAACATTCAGTACTTC. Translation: CATSSGLAANIQYF. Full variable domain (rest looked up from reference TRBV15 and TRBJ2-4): DAMVIQNPRYQVTQFGKPVTLSCSQTLNHNVMYWYQQKSSQAPKLLFHYYDKDFNNEADTPDNFQSRRPNTSFCFLDIRSPGLGDTAMYLCATSSGLAANIQYFGAGTRLSVL.

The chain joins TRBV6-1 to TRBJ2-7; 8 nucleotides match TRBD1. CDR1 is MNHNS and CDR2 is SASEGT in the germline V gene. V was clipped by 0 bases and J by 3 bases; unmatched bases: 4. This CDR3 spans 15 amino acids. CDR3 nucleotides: TGTGCCAGCAGTGAAGCGCTGGACAGGGACTACGAGCAGTACTTC. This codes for CASSEALDRDYEQYF.

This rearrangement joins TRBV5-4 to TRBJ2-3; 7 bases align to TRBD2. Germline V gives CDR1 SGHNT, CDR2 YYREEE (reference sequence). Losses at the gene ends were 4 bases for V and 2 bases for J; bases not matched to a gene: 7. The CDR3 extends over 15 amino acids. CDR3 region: CASSGDSGYTDTQYF. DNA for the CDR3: TGTGCCAGCAGCGGCGATAGCGGGTACACAGATACGCAGTATTTT.

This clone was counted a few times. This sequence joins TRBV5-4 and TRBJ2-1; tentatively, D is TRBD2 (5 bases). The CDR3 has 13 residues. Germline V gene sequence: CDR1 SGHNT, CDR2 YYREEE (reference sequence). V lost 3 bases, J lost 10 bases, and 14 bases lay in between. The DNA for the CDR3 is TGTGCCAGCAGCTGGGTCGGAGGCGGGGAGCAGTTCTTC. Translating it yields CASSWVGGGEQFF.

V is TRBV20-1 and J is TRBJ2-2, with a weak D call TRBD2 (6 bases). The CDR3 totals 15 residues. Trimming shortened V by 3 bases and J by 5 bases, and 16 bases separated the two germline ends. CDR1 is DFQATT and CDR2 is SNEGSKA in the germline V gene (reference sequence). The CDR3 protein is CSASAAGRITGELFF. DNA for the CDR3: TGCAGTGCTAGTGCTGCGGGGCGGATTACCGGGGAGCTGTTTTTT.

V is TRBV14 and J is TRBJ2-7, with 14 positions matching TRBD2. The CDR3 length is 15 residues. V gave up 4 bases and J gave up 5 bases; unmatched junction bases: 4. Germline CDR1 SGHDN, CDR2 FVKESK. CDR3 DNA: TGTGCCAGCAGCCTTGGACTAGCGGGAGGCGACGAGCAGTACTTC. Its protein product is CASSLGLAGGDEQYF.

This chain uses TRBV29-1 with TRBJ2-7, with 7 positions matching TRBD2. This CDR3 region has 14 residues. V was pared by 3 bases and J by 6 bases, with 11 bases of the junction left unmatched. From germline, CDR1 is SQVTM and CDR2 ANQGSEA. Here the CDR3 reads CSVDSLKGGTEQYF. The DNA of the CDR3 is TGCAGCGTTGATTCATTAAAGGGAGGGACCGAGCAGTACTTC.

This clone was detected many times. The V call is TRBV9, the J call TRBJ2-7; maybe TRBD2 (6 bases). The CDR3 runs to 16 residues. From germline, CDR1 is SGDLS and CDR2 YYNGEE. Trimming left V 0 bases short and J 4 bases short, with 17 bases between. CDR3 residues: CASSVGLERLQYEQYF. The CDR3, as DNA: TGTGCCAGCAGCGTAGGACTAGAACGTCTCCAGTACGAGCAGTACTTC.

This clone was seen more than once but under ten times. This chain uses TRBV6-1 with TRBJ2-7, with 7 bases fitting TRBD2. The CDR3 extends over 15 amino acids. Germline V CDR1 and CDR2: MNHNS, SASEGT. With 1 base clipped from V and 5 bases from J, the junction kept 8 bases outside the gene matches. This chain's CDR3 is CASSEVRGVMNEQYF. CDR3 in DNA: TGTGCCAGCAGTGAAGTTCGGGGGGTAATGAACGAGCAGTACTTC.

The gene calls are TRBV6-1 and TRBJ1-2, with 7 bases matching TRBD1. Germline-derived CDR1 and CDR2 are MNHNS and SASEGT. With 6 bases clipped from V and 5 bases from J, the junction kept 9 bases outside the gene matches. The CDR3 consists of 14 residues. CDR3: CASRLAGGSYGYTF. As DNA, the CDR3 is TGTGCCAGCAGGTTGGCAGGGGGAAGTTATGGCTACACCTTC.

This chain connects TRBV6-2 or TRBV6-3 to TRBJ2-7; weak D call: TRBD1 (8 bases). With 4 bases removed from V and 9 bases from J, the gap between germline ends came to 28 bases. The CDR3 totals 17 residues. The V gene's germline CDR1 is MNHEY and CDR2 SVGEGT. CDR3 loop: CASSWHRGGGSIERQYF. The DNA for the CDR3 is TGTGCCAGCAGTTGGCACAGGGGGGGCGGGTCGATCGAGCGGCAGTACTTC.

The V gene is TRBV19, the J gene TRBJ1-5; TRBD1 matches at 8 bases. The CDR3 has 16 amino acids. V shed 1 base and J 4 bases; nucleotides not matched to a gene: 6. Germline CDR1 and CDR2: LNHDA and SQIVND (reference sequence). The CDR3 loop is CASSIGGTGQNQPQHF. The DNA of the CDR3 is TGTGCCAGTAGTATAGGTGGGACAGGACAGAATCAGCCCCAGCATTTT.

The CDR3 loop reads CASSRGRGAGANVLTF. CDR3 DNA: TGTGCCAGCAGTAGGGGCAGGGGGGCTGGGGCCAACGTCCTGACTTTC. V gene TRBV6-2 or TRBV6-3 combines with J gene TRBJ2-6, with D possibly matching TRBD1 (7 bases). The CDR3 covers 16 residues. Trimming stripped 5 bases from V and 2 bases from J, with 13 bases between. Germline V gene data show CDR1 as MNHEY and CDR2 as SVGEGT.

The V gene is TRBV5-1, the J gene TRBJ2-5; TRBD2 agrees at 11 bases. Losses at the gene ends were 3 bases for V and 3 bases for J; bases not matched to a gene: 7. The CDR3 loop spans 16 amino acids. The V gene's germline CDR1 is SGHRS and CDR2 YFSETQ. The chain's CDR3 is CASSSPGLAAKETQYF. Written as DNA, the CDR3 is TGCGCCAGCAGCTCGCCGGGACTAGCGGCAAAAGAGACCCAGTACTTC.

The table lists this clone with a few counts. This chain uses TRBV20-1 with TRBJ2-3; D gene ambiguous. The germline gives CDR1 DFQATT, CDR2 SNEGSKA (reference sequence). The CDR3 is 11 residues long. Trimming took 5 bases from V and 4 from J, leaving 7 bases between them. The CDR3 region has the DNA TGCAGTGCTCCGAGCCCAGATACGCAGTATTTT. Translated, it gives CSAPSPDTQYF.